One sample yielded the 8 T cell receptor beta chains listed below, sequenced in a study of blood T cell repertoires in COVID-19. The repertoire was sequenced with immunoSEQ multiplex PCR; TCRdb's copy has only in-frame clones and lacks some. The table includes about 230,000 clones, 80% to 90% detected once. The specimen sequenced was peripheral blood. All receptors come from a man in his forties or fifties who had recovered from COVID-19.

The chain couples TRBV4-1 to TRBJ2-2; D remains ambiguous. Germline V CDR1 and CDR2: MGHRA, YSYEKL. V lost 11 bases to trimming and J lost 1 base, with 11 bases between them. CDR3 size: 13 residues. DNA of the CDR3: TGCGCCTGCGAGGATAGGAACACCGGGGAGCTGTTTTTT. The encoded protein is CACEDRNTGELFF.

This chain joins TRBV11-2 and TRBJ2-7, with D perhaps matching TRBD2 (5 bases). Trimming took 0 bases from V and 9 from J, leaving 12 bases between them. The CDR3 spans 13 residues. In germline, CDR1 is SGHAT, CDR2 FQNNGV. The CDR3 is CASSLDLGVPQYF. In nucleotides, the CDR3 is TGTGCCAGCAGCTTAGATCTGGGAGTTCCGCAGTACTTC.

The chain is built from TRBV7-8 and TRBJ1-1; the D gene is possibly TRBD1 (5 bases). Trimming removed 4 bases at V and 0 bases at J, with 12 bases between. The germline V gene encodes CDR1 SGHVS and CDR2 FQNEAQ. CDR3 length: 15 amino acids. The CDR3 region has the DNA TGTGCCAGCAGCTGGGGCAGAAGTATGAACACTGAAGCTTTCTTT. Translating it yields CASSWGRSMNTEAFF. Variable domain in full (rest from reference TRBV7-8 and TRBJ1-1): GAGVSQSPRYKVAKRGQDVALRCDPISGHVSLFWYQQALGQGPEFLTYFQNEAQLDKSGLPSDRFFAERPEGSVSTLKIQRTQQEDSAVYLCASSWGRSMNTEAFFGQGTRLTVV.

This rearrangement joins TRBV7-2 to TRBJ2-3; D might be TRBD1 (6 bases). Trimming shortened V by 5 bases and J by 1 base, and 13 bases separated the two germline ends. This CDR3 spans 15 amino acids. Germline V gene sequence: CDR1 SGHTA, CDR2 FQGNSA. The chain's CDR3 is CASSRQGLGTDTQYF. The CDR3 DNA reads as TGTGCCAGCAGCCGGCAGGGGTTGGGCACAGATACGCAGTATTTT.

The V call is TRBV4-3, the J call TRBJ2-6, with a weak D call TRBD2 (5 bases). This CDR3 contains 18 residues. The germline V gene has CDR1 LGHNA and CDR2 YSLEER. The germline V and J ends were trimmed by 0 bases and 0 bases, with 12 bases remaining between them. In DNA form, the CDR3 reads TGCGCCAGCAGCCAAGACCGGGGTAGAATCTCTGGGGCCAACGTCCTGACTTTC. Encoded protein: CASSQDRGRISGANVLTF.

The rearrangement links TRBV7-2 to TRBJ1-4; 9 bases are a match to TRBD1. This CDR3 has 14 residues. CDR1 is SGHTA, CDR2 FQGNSA, per germline. J lost 8 bases, V lost 6 bases, and 7 bases had no gene match. The CDR3 nucleotides are TGTGCCAGCAGTCGAACAGGGGGCGGCGAAAAACTGTTTTTT. It yields the protein CASSRTGGGEKLFF.

The chain is built from TRBV7-2 and TRBJ1-2; D unclear. Trimming shortened V by 4 bases and J by 8 bases, and 8 bases separated the two germline ends. The germline gives CDR1 SGHTA, CDR2 FQGNSA. This CDR3 is 11 amino acids long. The DNA of the CDR3 is TGTGCCAGCAGCTCTCGGGAGGGCTACACCTTC. Encoded protein: CASSSREGYTF.

The chain is built from TRBV13 and TRBJ1-1; D gene unclear. Trimming shortened V by 8 bases and J by 1 base, and 8 bases separated the two germline ends. This CDR3 contains 12 residues. Germline V lookup: CDR1 PRHDT, CDR2 FYEKMQ (reference sequence). The CDR3 region is CASSRSNTEAFF. The CDR3, as DNA: TGTGCCAGCTCCAGGTCGAACACTGAAGCTTTCTTT.